These 12 T cell receptor beta chains were sequenced from one sample in a study of T cells in Graves' hyperthyroidism and ophthalmopathy. Using RNA transcripts as the source, TCR beta CDR3 regions were amplified. During a first-round RT-PCR of the TCR CDR3, the HTBI primer set was used. A single record per CDR3 protein comes from TCRdb applying MiXCR to the multiplex PCR reads. Of about 250,000 distinct CDR3 sequences in the sample, approximately 24% were seen once. Sequenced input: blood. The source is a woman aged 40 to 50 with Graves' ophthalmopathy.

This clonotype was observed at least ten times. V and J are TRBV24-1 and TRBJ2-5, with D uncertain. V lost 1 base and J lost 5, with 10 bases in between. Germline V lookup: CDR1 KGHDR, CDR2 SFDVKD. The CDR3 sequence is 14 residues long. CDR3 in amino acids: CATSDFDGRETQYF. In DNA, the CDR3 is TGTGCCACCAGTGATTTTGACGGCCGGGAGACCCAGTACTTC.

This clonotype has a count of ten or more. V is TRBV7-3 and J is TRBJ2-2; D is uncertain. CDR3 length: 12 residues. Germline V CDR1 and CDR2: SGHTA, FQGTGA. The V and J ends lost 3 bases and 7 bases respectively, with 6 bases between them. CDR3 sequence (DNA): TGTGCCAGCAGCTTCGGTGGCGGGGAGCTGTTTTTT. Its protein is CASSFGGGELFF.

About this clonotype itself: It may be a read error: a sequence one base away is much more abundant. The chain uses TRBV27 and TRBJ2-7; D unresolved. Germline-derived CDR1 and CDR2 are MNHEY and SMNVEV (reference sequence). This CDR3 has 14 amino acids. CDR3 loop: CVSSFGSGPYEQYF. CDR3 DNA sequence: TGTGTCAGCAGTTTTGGTTCCGGGCCCTACGAGCAGTACTTC.

In its sample, this clonotype was seen many times. The rearrangement uses TRBV20-1 and TRBJ2-7, with D unclear. Germline V gene lookup returns CDR1 DFQATT and CDR2 SNEGSKA (reference sequence). The CDR3 covers 12 residues. Trimming took off 3 bases at V and 2 bases at J, with 8 bases between the two ends. The CDR3 DNA sequence: TGCAGTGCTAGGACTGAACCCTACGAGCAGTACTTC. Translation: CSARTEPYEQYF.

This clonotype was detected many times. The chain has TRBV4-1 and TRBJ1-6; TRBD1 agrees at 7 bases. The length of the CDR3 is 14 residues. Germline trimming cut 4 bases from V and 7 bases from J; bases unmatched to any gene: 4. Germline V CDR1 and CDR2: MGHRA, YSYEKL. The CDR3 region is CASSRWDSNSPLHF. The CDR3 DNA sequence: TGCGCCAGCAGCCGTTGGGACAGCAATTCACCCCTCCACTTT.

The chain couples TRBV6-2 or TRBV6-3 to TRBJ1-5; tentatively, D is TRBD1 (6 bases). The V end lost 6 bases, the J end lost 3 bases, and 15 bases lay between the germline ends. CDR1 is MNHEY and CDR2 is SVGEGT in the germline V gene. The CDR3 consists of 15 residues. Here the CDR3 reads CASRTNGQLNQPQHF. The CDR3 DNA follows: TGTGCCAGCAGAACCAACGGACAGCTCAATCAGCCCCAGCATTTT.

This clonotype was counted between two and nine times. This chain joins TRBV28 and TRBJ2-7; 11 bases agree with TRBD2. The V gene end was trimmed by 4 bases and the J gene end by 6 bases; junction bases not matched to a gene: 8. Looked up from germline, CDR1 is MDHEN and CDR2 is SYDVKM. This CDR3 has 15 amino acids. The CDR3 spells CASSSTSGSRFEQYF. CDR3 DNA sequence: TGTGCCAGCAGTTCAACTAGCGGGAGTCGCTTCGAGCAGTACTTC.

In regard to this clonotype: A much more abundant neighbour one base away suggests this may be a read error. The rearrangement joins TRBV28 to TRBJ2-7, with D unresolved. The CDR3 is 13 amino acids. Between the trimmed V and J ends, which lost 6 bases and 3 bases, there was a span of 12 bases. In germline, CDR1 is MDHEN, CDR2 SYDVKM. The CDR3 sequence is CASSPPIFYEQYF. CDR3 DNA: TGTGCCAGCAGCCCCCCTATATTCTACGAGCAGTACTTC.

Many counts were recorded for this clonotype. The chain combines TRBV12-3 or TRBV12-4 with TRBJ1-5, with D possibly matching TRBD1 (5 bases). This CDR3 is built from 15 residues. V shed 1 base and J shed 4 bases, with 11 bases lying between them. CDR3 region: CASSLVGTGNQPQHF. The CDR3 DNA is TGTGCCAGCAGTTTAGTCGGGACGGGTAATCAGCCCCAGCATTTT.

This clonotype was counted at least ten times. This rearrangement joins TRBV7-9 to TRBJ1-2; 8 bases agree with TRBD1. Germline CDR1 SEHNR, CDR2 FQNEAQ (reference sequence). J lost 6 bases, V lost 5 bases, and 11 bases had no gene match. This CDR3 region has 15 residues. CDR3 protein: CASSLSSDREHGYTF. CDR3 bases: TGTGCCAGCAGCCTGAGCTCGGACAGGGAACATGGCTACACCTTC.

This clonotype was counted at least ten times. The genes are TRBV28 and TRBJ1-1, with a weak D call TRBD1 (5 bases). The CDR3 consists of 14 residues. Germline V gene sequence: CDR1 MDHEN, CDR2 SYDVKM. V lost 3 bases and J lost 1, with 9 bases in between. CDR3 amino acids: CASSFGGGNTEAFF. CDR3 nucleotide sequence: TGTGCCAGCAGTTTTGGGGGTGGGAACACTGAAGCTTTCTTT.

This clonotype was detected many times. The V and J genes are TRBV20-1 and TRBJ2-5, with TRBD2 matching 9 bases. In germline, CDR1 is DFQATT, CDR2 SNEGSKA (reference sequence). Trimming took 6 bases from V and 0 from J; bases not matched to a gene: 5. CDR3 length: 14 residues. The CDR3 loop is CSASGGLNQETQYF. The CDR3, as DNA: TGCAGTGCCAGCGGGGGGCTAAACCAAGAGACCCAGTACTTC.